This T cell receptor beta chain was sequenced in a study of human T cells and chemical hapten exposure. V lost 5 bases to trimming and J lost 0 bases, with 14 bases between them. The CDR3 spans 16 residues. The germline V gene has CDR1 MNHEY and CDR2 SVGAGI. In its sample, this clonotype was seen a few times. Time point described: patch test 1, 2 weeks after DPC sensitization. The sample's treatment: therapeutic diphenylcyclopropenone sensitization with weekly scalp DPC. MiXCR, run by TCRdb on the RACE reads, gives a single entry per CDR3 protein. The sample has some 180,000 distinct CDR3 sequences, about a fifth seen once.

The V call is TRBV6-5, the J call TRBJ2-4; the D gene is possibly TRBD1 (6 bases). The source material was whole blood, sampled in connection with sensitization to the hapten diphenylcyclopropenone (DPC). This clonotype was sampled from a woman aged 45-60 years with alopecia areata. Some clones in this sample may be carry-over from other donors' samples. CDR3 region: CASSPTGSLAKNIQYF. DNA of the CDR3: TGTGCCAGCAGTCCCACAGGGTCTCTAGCCAAAAACATTCAGTACTTC.